The T cell receptor beta chain under discussion was sequenced for a study of regulatory T cells in long-lasting Graves disease. Study-wide results and limits: Investigators studied peripheral blood only, not thyroid tissue. Persistent disease preferred TRBV28, TRBJ1-2 and TRBJ2-5. Accuracy might have suffered from few samples.

CDR3-region Arm-PCR and iRepertoire HTBI primers produced the TCR beta libraries. TCRdb ran MiXCR on the multiplex PCR reads and lists one entry per CDR3 protein. The sample lists 310,000 or so distinct CDR3 sequences; 22% were seen once. As regards this clonotype: Its antigen is unknown.

Sample time point: persistent/refractory GD, antithyroid drugs over 5 years with positive TRAb. The TCR library was made from RNA that had been extracted from PBMCs in TRIzol. Diagnosis followed American Thyroid Association guidelines for Graves' disease. The CDR3 has 13 residues. Trimming took 6 bases from V and 9 from J, leaving 18 bases between them. The germline V gene encodes CDR1 SQVTM and CDR2 ANQGSEA. The receptor was isolated from a female donor with Graves disease. Source: peripheral blood mononuclear cells (PBMCs), taken when the disease was refractory, from a patient treated with antithyroid drugs. The chain uses TRBV29-1 and TRBJ2-1, with no clear D. For the CDR3, the DNA is TGCAGCGTCTCTTTCGGGCTGGGGATTGAGCAGTTCTTC. Protein sequence: CSVSFGLGIEQFF.